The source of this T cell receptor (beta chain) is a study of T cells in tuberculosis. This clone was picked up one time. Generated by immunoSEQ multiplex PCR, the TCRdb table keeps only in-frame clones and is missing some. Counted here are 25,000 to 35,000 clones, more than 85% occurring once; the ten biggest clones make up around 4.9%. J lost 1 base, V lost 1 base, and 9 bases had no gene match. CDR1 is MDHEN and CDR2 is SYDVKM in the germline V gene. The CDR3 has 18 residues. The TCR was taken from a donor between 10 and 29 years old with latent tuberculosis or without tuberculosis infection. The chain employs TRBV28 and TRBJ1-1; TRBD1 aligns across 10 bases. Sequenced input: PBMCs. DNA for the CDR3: TGTGCCAGCAGTTTATCTCGATCGGACAGGGGGAAGAACACTGAAGCTTTCTTT. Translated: CASSLSRSDRGKNTEAFF.